This TCR beta chain was profiled in a study of blood T cell repertoires in COVID-19. The CDR3 contains 14 residues. CDR1 is MNHEY and CDR2 is SVGAGI in the germline V gene. V trimming: 6 bases; J trimming: 6 bases; junction bases outside the gene matches: 8. Some clones are missing from TCRdb's copy, which holds only in-frame ones; the method was immunoSEQ multiplex PCR. The data show 80,000 to 100,000 clones, about 89% seen once. Sequencing was done on a sample of peripheral blood. The rearrangement joins TRBV6-5 to TRBJ2-1, with 7 bases aligning to TRBD1. This receptor was obtained from a human donor in a cohort sampled during active COVID-19. The chain's CDR3 is CASSDRVSGNEQFF. The DNA for the CDR3 is TGTGCCAGCAGCGACAGGGTCTCGGGCAATGAGCAGTTCTTC.